These T cell receptor beta chains were read from a single sample in a study of glioma-infiltrating T cells after dendritic cell vaccination. Some clones are missing from TCRdb's copy, which holds only in-frame ones; the method was immunoSEQ multiplex PCR. The data show about 92,000 clones, 86% seen once. The sequences come from blood, collected before dendritic cell vaccination. The source of these receptors is a human donor with glioblastoma. The CDR3 runs from the conserved cysteine through the conserved F or W. D genes are given only for firm matches. Rows give clone size only sometimes, using once, few, many, or a class for an expanded clone.

v_call	clone_size	j_call	d_call	cdr3_nt	cdr3_aa
TRBV15	few	TRBJ1-5	TRBD1	TGTGCCACCAGTTGGGACAGGGTGCTAAATCTCCCCCAGCATTTT	CATSWDRVLNLPQHF
TRBV30	-	TRBJ2-1	TRBD1	TGTGCCTGGAGTAGGACAGGGACCTTCGGCTACAATGAGCAGTTCTTC	CAWSRTGTFGYNEQFF
TRBV5-1	-	TRBJ2-1	-	TGCGCCAGCAGCTTGGCCGGGGTGTACAATGAGCAGTTCTTC	CASSLAGVYNEQFF
TRBV18	-	TRBJ1-2	-	TGTGCCAGCTCACCGCGGGCAGAACCCATTTACACCTTC	CASSPRAEPIYTF
TRBV27	-	TRBJ1-1	TRBD1	TGTGCCAGCAGTTTCATACAGGGGGGCACTGAAGCTTTCTTT	CASSFIQGGTEAFF
TRBV6-5	-	TRBJ2-7	TRBD1	TGTGCCAGCAGTTACGACAGGGCGGGCTACGAGCAGTACTTC	CASSYDRAGYEQYF
TRBV6-1	-	TRBJ2-1	TRBD1	TGTGCCAGCAGTCCTCGGACAGGGGCGGGCAATGAGCAGTTCTTC	CASSPRTGAGNEQFF
TRBV9	-	TRBJ2-5	TRBD1	TGTGCCAGCAGCGCCTACTCGACAGGGGGCCGACAAGAGACCCAGTACTTC	CASSAYSTGGRQETQYF
TRBV6-6	-	TRBJ1-3	-	TGTGCCACCACGACATCGGCTCTCTCTGGAAACACCATATATTTT	CATTTSALSGNTIYF
TRBV9	once	TRBJ1-6	-	TGTGCCAGCAGCGAGGGGGAATCGTGGAATTCACCCCTCCACTTT	CASSEGESWNSPLHF
TRBV7-6	-	TRBJ1-4	TRBD1	TGTGCCAGCAGCTCCCCCGGGACAGGGAATGAAAAACTGTTTTTT	CASSSPGTGNEKLFF
TRBV6-5	few	TRBJ2-7	-	TGTGCCAGCAGTTACGGCGCGGGGGAGCAGTACTTC	CASSYGAGEQYF
TRBV29-1	-	TRBJ2-7	TRBD2	TGCAGCGTCGGCCTGGGGACTAGCGGCTCCTACGAGCAGTACTTC	CSVGLGTSGSYEQYF
TRBV5-1	once	TRBJ1-6	TRBD1	TGCGCCAGCAGCCGGACAGGATTCCTTTCCGATAATTCACCCCTCCACTTT	CASSRTGFLSDNSPLHF
TRBV5-1	-	TRBJ2-7	TRBD2	TGCGCCAGCAGCTTGAGGGCGGGAGAATACGAGCAGTACTTC	CASSLRAGEYEQYF
TRBV4-2	-	TRBJ2-7	-	TGTGCCAGCTCCCGGGGACCCTCAGGGGTCGACGAGCAGTACTTC	CASSRGPSGVDEQYF
TRBV9	-	TRBJ2-1	-	TGTGCCAGTCAGGGGCCCACCTACAATGAGCAGTTCTTC	CASQGPTYNEQFF
TRBV6-1	-	TRBJ2-1	TRBD1	TGTGCCAGCAGTGGGAGACAGGGCAATGAGCAGTTCTTC	CASSGRQGNEQFF
TRBV5-1	-	TRBJ2-7	TRBD1	TGCGCCAGCAGCTTTTCCCCAGACAGGGACGAGCAGTACTTC	CASSFSPDRDEQYF
TRBV5-4	-	TRBJ1-2	-	TGTGCCAGCAGCACGGACATCTATGGCTACACCTTC	CASSTDIYGYTF
TRBV2	-	TRBJ2-4	-	TGTGCCAGCAGTGGCGGGGTTTGGGGCAAAAACATTCAGTACTTC	CASSGGVWGKNIQYF
TRBV6-5	-	TRBJ1-5	TRBD1	TGTGCCAGCAGCCGCCTCCAACAGGGGAATCAGCCCCAGCATTTT	CASSRLQQGNQPQHF
TRBV5-1	-	TRBJ1-3	-	TGCGCCAGCAGCTTGTCAGTCCTCTCTGGAAACACCATATATTTT	CASSLSVLSGNTIYF
TRBV7-2	-	TRBJ2-5	TRBD2	TGTGCCAGCAGCTTATGGGTAGCGGGAGGGCTGGAGACCCAGTACTTC	CASSLWVAGGLETQYF
TRBV27	-	TRBJ2-1	-	TGTGCCAGCAGTTTAGTAGTATACAATGAGCAGTTCTTC	CASSLVVYNEQFF
TRBV27	-	TRBJ1-5	-	TGTGCCAGCAGTTTTAATAGCAATCAGCCCCAGCATTTT	CASSFNSNQPQHF
TRBV5-6	medium-sized	TRBJ1-1	-	TGTGCCAGCAGCTTGCCAGGACTAGAAGCTTTCTTT	CASSLPGLEAFF
TRBV5-6	once	TRBJ2-3	TRBD1	TGTGCCAGCAGCCTGGACAGGGCTGGGGATACGCAGTATTTT	CASSLDRAGDTQYF
TRBV28	-	TRBJ1-5	TRBD1	TGTGCCAGCAGTCTACGGGCAGGGGGTCAGCCCCAGCATTTT	CASSLRAGGQPQHF
TRBV15	-	TRBJ2-5	TRBD2	TGTGCCACCAGCAGACTAGCGGGGGGGACGGTCCAAGAGACCCAGTACTTC	CATSRLAGGTVQETQYF
TRBV4-1	-	TRBJ2-7	TRBD1	TGCGCCAGCAGCCAAGACAGGGGGCTAGGGTATGGCTGGTTCTACGAGCAGTACTTC	CASSQDRGLGYGWFYEQYF
TRBV5-1	-	TRBJ1-2	TRBD1	TGCGCCAGCAGCCTAGCACAGGGGGCCGACTATGGCTACACCTTC	CASSLAQGADYGYTF
TRBV6-1	-	TRBJ1-2	TRBD1	TGTGCCAGCAGCAATTCCGGGACAGGGATCGGCTACACCTTC	CASSNSGTGIGYTF
TRBV5-1	-	TRBJ2-3	-	TGCGCCAGCAGCGGGGGGGCTTATGATACGCAGTATTTT	CASSGGAYDTQYF
TRBV5-1	-	TRBJ1-1	TRBD1	TGCGCCAGCAGCGACGGACAGGGGAACACTGAAGCTTTCTTT	CASSDGQGNTEAFF
TRBV6-6	-	TRBJ2-7	-	TGTGCCAGCAGTATAGTCGGAGGGACCTACGAGCAGTACTTC	CASSIVGGTYEQYF
TRBV5-4	-	TRBJ2-7	-	TGTGCCAGCAGCTTGGGGAGGGGATCCTACGAGCAGTACTTC	CASSLGRGSYEQYF
TRBV28	-	TRBJ2-1	TRBD2	TGTGCCAGCAGTTCGTCACTAGCGGGATGGGGAAATGAGCAGTTCTTC	CASSSSLAGWGNEQFF
TRBV5-4	-	TRBJ2-1	-	TGTGCCCTGGAGGCCGAGACCAACAATGAGCAGTTCTTC	CALEAETNNEQFF